This note documents a single T cell receptor (beta chain) sequence. The entry originates in a study of cytomegalovirus exposure and HLA in healthy donors. The study ran its PCR with 60 Vbeta and 13 Jbeta primers. Measured with immunoSEQ multiplex PCR; TCRdb has only the in-frame clones, and not every one. In the table there are 160,000 or so clones, roughly 78% of which are singletons. The V gene lost 0 bases and the J gene lost 0 bases, with 11 bases spanning the gap. Per the germline V gene, CDR1 is SGDLS and CDR2 is YYNGEE. The CDR3 totals 16 residues. This clonotype originated in a woman aged 40 to 50 in good health and CMV-seronegative. The gene calls are TRBV9 and TRBJ2-3; a possible D gene is TRBD1 (6 bases). Sequenced sample: PBMCs. The CDR3, as DNA: TGTGCCAGCAGCGTAGGAGGGGGACAAAGCACAGATACGCAGTATTTT. Translating gives CASSVGGGQSTDTQYF.